The rows below give T cell receptor beta chains drawn from one sample of a study of blood T cell repertoires in COVID-19. Profiled with immunoSEQ multiplex PCR; TCRdb holds only in-frame clones, not every one. The sample gives around 100,000 clones, 87% of which show up once; roughly 10% is in the top ten. Sequences were obtained from peripheral blood. These receptors originate from a woman aged 30 to 39 with acute or convalescent COVID-19. Each CDR3 is given with its conserved first and last residue. D genes are given only for firm matches. Only part of the rows carry a size: once, few, many, or a class if the clone is expanded.

CDR3 | DNA | V | size | J | D
CASSGTGGLLNSPLHF | TGTGCCAGCAGTGGGACAGGGGGCTTACTTAATTCACCCCTCCACTTT | TRBV6-1 | . | TRBJ1-6 | TRBD1
CASSQSVSPIHDGYTF | TGCGCCAGCAGTCAATCCGTAAGTCCTATTCATGATGGCTACACCTTC | TRBV23-1 | . | TRBJ1-2 | .
CASSVASGIEQFF | TGTGCCAGCAGCGTAGCTTCCGGGATAGAGCAGTTCTTC | TRBV9 | . | TRBJ2-1 | .
CASSLGPGGKLFF | TGTGCCAGCAGCTTGGGACCAGGGGGAAAACTGTTTTTT | TRBV5-5 | . | TRBJ1-4 | TRBD1
CAWSVGVGDTEAFF | TGTGCCTGGAGTGTTGGAGTCGGGGACACTGAAGCTTTCTTT | TRBV30 | . | TRBJ1-1 | .
CASSPPAGAGEQYF | TGTGCCAGCTCACCACCAGCGGGGGCAGGGGAGCAGTACTTC | TRBV18 | . | TRBJ2-7 | TRBD2
CASSRRGGLGSAGNQPQHF | TGTGCCAGTAGTAGAAGGGGGGGATTGGGATCGGCGGGCAATCAGCCCCAGCATTTT | TRBV19 | . | TRBJ1-5 | .
CASSPPGSSTDTQYF | TGTGCCAGCTCACCACCGGGCAGTAGCACAGATACGCAGTATTTT | TRBV18 | . | TRBJ2-3 | .
CASRSLGGGSYEQYF | TGTGCCAGCAGGTCTCTAGGGGGTGGGTCCTACGAGCAGTACTTC | TRBV27 | . | TRBJ2-7 | .
CASSLGAGNTEAFF | TGTGCCAGCAGCCTTGGGGCGGGAAACACTGAAGCTTTCTTT | TRBV2 | . | TRBJ1-1 | .
CASSRGQGHTEAFF | TGTGCCAGCAGCCGGGGACAGGGTCACACTGAAGCTTTCTTT | TRBV7-3 | few | TRBJ1-1 | TRBD1
CASSPDRGHEQFF | TGTGCCAGCTCACCAGACAGGGGACATGAGCAGTTCTTC | TRBV18 | . | TRBJ2-1 | TRBD1
CASSLDARGNTIYF | TGTGCCAGCAGTTTAGACGCCAGGGGAAACACCATATATTTT | TRBV28 | few | TRBJ1-3 | .
CASSTIIRGVRSNQPQHF | TGTGCCAGCAGCACCATTATCAGGGGAGTGAGGAGCAATCAGCCCCAGCATTTT | TRBV28 | . | TRBJ1-5 | .
CASSSGLRGTF | TGTGCCAGCAGTTCGGGACTGCGAGGGACCTTC | TRBV12-3/TRBV12-4 | . | TRBJ1-2 | .
CASSGTSGTYEQYF | TGTGCCAGCTCCGGGACTAGCGGAACCTACGAGCAGTACTTC | TRBV18 | once | TRBJ2-7 | TRBD2
CASSFIKVRDRNTGELFF | TGCGCCAGCAGCTTTATAAAGGTGCGGGACAGAAACACCGGGGAGCTGTTTTTT | TRBV5-1 | . | TRBJ2-2 | .
CASSSETGYEQYF | TGTGCCAGCTCATCCGAGACAGGTTACGAGCAGTACTTC | TRBV18 | . | TRBJ2-7 | .
CASRGTAANNEQFF | TGTGCCAGCCGGGGGACAGCAGCTAACAATGAGCAGTTCTTC | TRBV27 | . | TRBJ2-1 | .
CASSPRKPATNEKLFF | TGCGCCAGCAGCCCCAGGAAGCCTGCAACTAATGAAAAACTGTTTTTT | TRBV5-1 | . | TRBJ1-4 | .
CASSPGLAGVTQYF | TGTGCCAGCAGTCCAGGACTAGCGGGGGTTACGCAGTATTTT | TRBV27 | . | TRBJ2-3 | TRBD2
CASSSDVRGYSYEQYF | TGTGCCAGCAGCTCCGATGTCAGGGGTTATTCCTACGAGCAGTACTTC | TRBV28 | . | TRBJ2-7 | .
CASRPTGGADTQYF | TGTGCCAGCAGGCCCACGGGGGGTGCAGATACGCAGTATTTT | TRBV6-5 | once | TRBJ2-3 | TRBD2
CASSVAGGETQYF | TGTGCCAGCAGTGTGGCGGGGGGCGAGACCCAGTACTTC | TRBV7-9 | . | TRBJ2-5 | TRBD2
CASSYSTGSTYEQYF | TGTGCCAGCAGTTACTCGACAGGGAGCACCTACGAGCAGTACTTC | TRBV6-6 | . | TRBJ2-7 | TRBD1
CASSFRGQTEAFF | TGTGCCAGCAGCTTCAGGGGGCAGACTGAAGCTTTCTTT | TRBV7-3 | . | TRBJ1-1 | TRBD1
CASSQDRWGLAGGYEQYF | TGCGCCAGCAGCCAAGATCGATGGGGACTAGCGGGGGGATATGAGCAGTACTTC | TRBV4-1 | . | TRBJ2-7 | TRBD2
CASSLQGLNIQYF | TGTGCCAGCTCACTTCAGGGACTAAACATTCAGTACTTC | TRBV18 | . | TRBJ2-4 | .
CASSFNGGQYF | TGTGCCAGCAGTTTTAATGGCGGGCAGTACTTC | TRBV12-3/TRBV12-4 | many | TRBJ2-7 | .
CASTLTGTGGQQYF | TGTGCCAGCACTCTAACCGGGACAGGGGGCCAGCAGTACTTC | TRBV6-5 | . | TRBJ2-7 | TRBD1
CASSQRDLAGSTDTQYF | TGTGCCAGCAGCCAAAGGGACTTAGCGGGTAGCACAGATACGCAGTATTTT | TRBV4-2 | once | TRBJ2-3 | TRBD2
CASSLVNSGANVLTF | TGCGCCAGCAGCTTGGTAAACTCTGGGGCCAACGTCCTGACTTTC | TRBV5-1 | . | TRBJ2-6 | .
CASSRLTASSGANVLTF | TGTGCCAGTAGTAGACTGACAGCGAGCTCTGGGGCCAACGTCCTGACTTTC | TRBV19 | . | TRBJ2-6 | .
CASSRHRASDNEKLFF | TGCGCCAGCAGCCGTCACAGGGCATCGGATAATGAAAAACTGTTTTTT | TRBV4-1 | . | TRBJ1-4 | .
CARGGGGAGFLGDSPLHF | TGTGCCCGCGGGGGGGGAGGGGCCGGATTCCTAGGTGATTCACCCCTCCACTTT | TRBV27 | . | TRBJ1-6 | .
CASSYGQGDVYEQYF | TGTGCCAGCAGCTACGGACAGGGTGACGTCTACGAGCAGTACTTC | TRBV7-9 | . | TRBJ2-7 | TRBD1
CASSPDSLGDDQPQHF | TGTGCCAGCTCACCCGACAGTTTAGGGGATGATCAGCCCCAGCATTTT | TRBV18 | . | TRBJ1-5 | .
CATSSGGRNEQFF | TGTGCCACGTCTAGCGGGGGGCGGAATGAGCAGTTCTTC | TRBV24-1 | . | TRBJ2-1 | TRBD2
CAIRGTNEKLFF | TGTGCCATCCGGGGTACGAATGAAAAACTGTTTTTT | TRBV10-3 | . | TRBJ1-4 | .
CASSLTGTGGGYRNEQFF | TGTGCCAGCAGCTTAACGGGGACAGGGGGCGGTTATCGGAATGAGCAGTTCTTC | TRBV7-3 | . | TRBJ2-1 | TRBD1
CASTATLAETQYF | TGTGCCAGCACGGCTACCCTAGCGGAGACCCAGTACTTC | TRBV27 | . | TRBJ2-5 | .
CASSGRGREKLFF | TGTGCCAGTAGTGGCAGGGGTAGAGAAAAACTGTTTTTT | TRBV19 | once | TRBJ1-4 | .
CSVRDRGNTEAFF | TGCAGCGTTCGAGACAGGGGGAACACTGAAGCTTTCTTT | TRBV29-1 | . | TRBJ1-1 | TRBD1
CASSYVPGTDNSPLHF | TGTGCCAGCAGTTACGTTCCCGGGACAGATAATTCACCCCTCCACTTT | TRBV6-5 | once | TRBJ1-6 | TRBD1
CASSSTPGQGYEQYF | TGTGCCAGCTCATCAACGCCGGGACAGGGCTACGAGCAGTACTTC | TRBV18 | . | TRBJ2-7 | TRBD1
CASSLVRGYEQYF | TGTGCCAGCAGCTTAGTTAGGGGCTACGAGCAGTACTTC | TRBV7-8 | . | TRBJ2-7 | .
CASSLGGVGADTQYF | TGTGCCAGCAGCTTAGGGGGGGTAGGGGCAGATACGCAGTATTTT | TRBV11-2 | . | TRBJ2-3 | .
CASSHGSSGNTIYF | TGTGCCAGCAGCCACGGGTCCTCTGGAAACACCATATATTTT | TRBV7-9 | . | TRBJ1-3 | .
CASRPDSNQPQHF | TGCGCCAGCAGACCCGACAGTAATCAGCCCCAGCATTTT | TRBV5-1 | few | TRBJ1-5 | .
CASSQARTGVYEQYF | TGTGCCAGCAGCCAAGCCCGGACAGGGGTCTACGAGCAGTACTTC | TRBV14 | . | TRBJ2-7 | TRBD1
CAISPGGAQADTQYF | TGTGCCATCAGCCCTGGGGGGGCGCAGGCAGATACGCAGTATTTT | TRBV10-3 | few | TRBJ2-3 | .
CASSPSGHSSYEQYF | TGTGCCAGCAGCCCGTCGGGACACAGCTCCTACGAGCAGTACTTC | TRBV11-3 | . | TRBJ2-7 | .